Listed here is a single T cell receptor beta chain. Antigen specificity is unknown. The CDR3 covers 17 residues. CDR1 is MGHRA and CDR2 is YSYEKL in the germline V gene. The ends lost 0 bases at V and 6 bases at J; junction bases unmatched: 8. This specimen belongs to a study of PD-L1 blockade in urothelial cancer. As for the study in general: At some point between 2012 and 2014, patients got going on atezolizumab, taking 1,200 mg intravenously every 3 weeks. Individuals in the cohort had been given 0 to 3 earlier chemotherapy regimens.

The repertoire was sequenced with immunoSEQ multiplex PCR; TCRdb's copy has only in-frame clones and lacks some. This table holds fewer than 55,000 clones, roughly four fifths found once. Study observations and caveats: Prediction of better survival came from below-median pretreatment blood TCR clonality.

This material consisted of PBMCs, taken around atezolizumab (anti-PD-L1) treatment. This TCR was recovered from a man aged 65 to 79 with urothelial cancer. The V gene is TRBV4-1, the J gene TRBJ1-6; 7 nucleotides match TRBD1. The CDR3 bases are TGCGCCAGCAGCCAAGAAGTAGGGGGCTGGGCTAATTCACCCCTCCACTTT. The encoded protein is CASSQEVGGWANSPLHF.